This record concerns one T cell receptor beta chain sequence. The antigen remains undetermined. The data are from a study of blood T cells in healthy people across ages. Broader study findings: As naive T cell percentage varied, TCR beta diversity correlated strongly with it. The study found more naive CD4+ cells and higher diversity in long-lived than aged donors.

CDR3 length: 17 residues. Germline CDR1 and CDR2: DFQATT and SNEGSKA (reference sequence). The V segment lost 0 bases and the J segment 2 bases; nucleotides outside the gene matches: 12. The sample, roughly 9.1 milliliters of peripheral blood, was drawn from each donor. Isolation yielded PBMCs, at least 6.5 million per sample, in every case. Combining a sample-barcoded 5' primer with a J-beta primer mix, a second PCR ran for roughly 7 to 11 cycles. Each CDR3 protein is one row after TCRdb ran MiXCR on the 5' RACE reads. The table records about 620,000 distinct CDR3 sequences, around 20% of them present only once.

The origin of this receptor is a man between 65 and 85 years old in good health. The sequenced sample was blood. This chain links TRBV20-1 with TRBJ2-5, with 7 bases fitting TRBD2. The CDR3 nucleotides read TGCAGTGCTAGAGATCCGGCTAGCGGAGGGGTACAAGAGACCCAGTACTTC. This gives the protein CSARDPASGGVQETQYF.